Listed here are 21 T cell receptor beta chains from one sample, sequenced in a study of siplizumab effects on memory and regulatory T cells. Clones were read by immunoSEQ multiplex PCR, and TCRdb kept only the in-frame ones, dropping some. Here the sample spans more than 95,000 clones, less than 95% being singletons. The material sequenced was non-Treg CD4+ T cells sorted from blood. The receptors shown here come from a human donor in good health.

This chain links TRBV12-5 with TRBJ1-1, with TRBD1 matching 7 bases. The CDR3 loop spans 16 amino acids. CDR1 is LGHNT, CDR2 FRNRAP, per germline. V lost 5 bases and J lost 0; bases outside the gene matches: 9. As DNA, the CDR3 is TGTGCTAGTGGTATAAGACAGGGAATTTTGAACACTGAAGCTTTCTTT. This codes for CASGIRQGILNTEAFF. Full variable domain (remainder filled in from reference TRBV12-5 and TRBJ1-1): DARVTQTPRHKVTEMGQEVTMRCQPILGHNTVFWYRQTMMQGLELLAYFRNRAPLDDSGMPKDRFSAEMPDATLATLKIQPSEPRDSAVYFCASGIRQGILNTEAFFGQGTRLTVV.

The CDR3 loop is CASSPRDSYYNEQFF. Written as DNA, the CDR3 is TGCGCCAGCAGCCCGCGCGACTCTTACTACAATGAGCAGTTCTTC. The chain joins TRBV4-1 to TRBJ2-1; D is undetermined. CDR1 is MGHRA, CDR2 YSYEKL, per germline. V was cut by 4 bases and J by 3 bases, with 13 bases left in between. This CDR3 comprises 15 residues.

CDR3 protein: CASSIPQGLAGINSYEQYF. DNA of the CDR3: TGTGCCAGCAGCATCCCACAGGGACTAGCGGGGATCAACTCCTACGAGCAGTACTTC. J is TRBJ2-7 and V is TRBV21-1; TRBD2, the table's D call, lacks a check against the DNA. TRBV21-1 is recorded as a pseudogene. There are 19 residues in the CDR3.

This chain uses TRBV2 with TRBJ2-3; tentative D call: TRBD2 (5 bases). The CDR3 has 12 amino acids. CDR1 is SNHLY and CDR2 is FYNNEI in the germline V gene. Trimming removed 6 bases from V and 7 bases from J, with 11 bases in between. The CDR3 DNA sequence: TGTGCCAGCAGGAGGGTAGCGAATACGCAGTATTTT. Encoded protein: CASRRVANTQYF.

This sequence joins TRBV9 and TRBJ2-7; D possibly corresponds to TRBD2 (5 bases). CDR1 SGDLS and CDR2 YYNGEE come from the germline V gene. V dropped 1 base and J dropped 5 bases, with 22 bases sitting between them. This CDR3 contains 17 residues. The CDR3 region has the DNA TGTGCCAGCAGCGTAACTCGCGGGCAGGCAAGTCTCGACGAGCAGTACTTC. Its protein is CASSVTRGQASLDEQYF.

The chain employs TRBV7-8 and TRBJ1-1; 8 bases are a match to TRBD1. The V segment lost 5 bases and the J segment 2 bases; nucleotides outside the gene matches: 7. The CDR3 is 15 residues long. CDR1 is SGHVS, CDR2 FQNEAQ, per germline. The CDR3 loop is CASSARTGFNTEAFF. In DNA, the CDR3 is TGTGCCAGCAGCGCCCGGACAGGGTTTAACACTGAAGCTTTCTTT.

This clone was seen only once. This chain uses TRBV13 with TRBJ2-7, with 11 bases fitting TRBD2. This CDR3 is 17 amino acids long. J gave up 2 bases and V 0 bases, and 6 bases lay outside the gene matches. Per germline, CDR1 PRHDT and CDR2 FYEKMQ (reference sequence). In DNA, the CDR3 is TGTGCCAGCAGCTTAGGAGTTAGCGGGAGGGCCCCCTACGAGCAGTACTTC. Its protein is CASSLGVSGRAPYEQYF.

The chain uses TRBV18 and TRBJ2-3, with no clear D. The germline CDR1 and CDR2 sequences are KGHSH and LQKENI. The CDR3 spans 12 residues. Trimming took off 3 bases at V and 4 bases at J, with 5 bases between the two ends. CDR3 amino acids: CASSPSSDTQYF. Written as DNA, the CDR3 is TGTGCCAGCTCACCCAGCTCAGATACGCAGTATTTT.

V usage is TRBV9 and J usage is TRBJ2-6; weak D call: TRBD1 (5 bases). The CDR3 consists of 14 residues. Per the germline V gene, CDR1 is SGDLS and CDR2 is YYNGEE. V lost 7 bases and J lost 2, with 10 bases in between. CDR3 protein: CASGRVAGANVLTF. In nucleotides, the CDR3 is TGTGCCAGCGGCAGGGTGGCTGGGGCCAACGTCCTGACTTTC.

The chain uses TRBV6-4 and TRBJ2-6; a possible D gene is TRBD1 (5 bases). This CDR3 spans 15 amino acids. Germline V gives CDR1 MRHNA, CDR2 SNTAGT. V was trimmed by 0 bases and J by 2 bases, leaving 5 bases between them. In DNA, the CDR3 is TGTGCCAGCAGTGACTCAGGGGCTGGGGCCAACGTCCTGACTTTC. It encodes CASSDSGAGANVLTF.

J is TRBJ1-3 and V is TRBV18, with no clear D. This CDR3 is 13 amino acids long. Germline-derived CDR1 and CDR2 are KGHSH and LQKENI. The ends were cut back, 4 bases at V and 6 bases at J, with 10 bases in the middle. CDR3: CASSQRQENTIYF. CDR3 sequence (DNA): TGTGCCAGCTCACAAAGGCAGGAAAACACCATATATTTT.

V usage is TRBV18 and J usage is TRBJ2-1; maybe TRBD2 (7 bases). The CDR3 contains 14 residues. Trimming took 3 bases from V and 8 from J, leaving 14 bases between them. CDR1 and CDR2 (germline): KGHSH, LQKENI. Here the CDR3 reads CASSPSWGGDEQFF. CDR3 DNA sequence: TGTGCCAGCTCACCGAGTTGGGGGGGCGATGAGCAGTTCTTC. Using reference TRBV18 and TRBJ2-1 for the parts outside the CDR3, the full variable domain is NAGVMQNPRHLVRRRGQEARLRCSPMKGHSHVYWYRQLPEEGLKFMVYLQKENIIDESGMPKERFSAEFPKEGPSILRIQQVVRGDSAAYFCASSPSWGGDEQFFGPGTRLTVL.

The chain recombines TRBV5-1 with TRBJ1-1; D may be TRBD1 (5 bases). V was trimmed by 3 bases and J by 7 bases, leaving 19 bases between them. This CDR3 contains 15 residues. Germline values: CDR1 SGHRS, CDR2 YFSETQ. The chain's CDR3 is CASSSRGRESGEAFF. The CDR3 nucleotides read TGCGCCAGCAGCTCTAGGGGCCGGGAGTCAGGTGAAGCTTTCTTT.

The chain has TRBV7-8 and TRBJ2-1; possible D gene TRBD2, 6 bases. Germline loops: CDR1 SGHVS, CDR2 FQNEAQ. Trimming removed 5 bases at V and 15 bases at J, with 14 bases between. The CDR3 spans 11 residues. This chain's CDR3 is CASSLGLKLFF. The CDR3 DNA sequence: TGTGCCAGCAGCCTGGGACTTAAATTGTTCTTC.

The J gene is TRBJ2-7, the V gene TRBV29-1; D possibly matches TRBD1 or TRBD2 (7 bases each). The germline V and J ends were trimmed by 5 bases and 4 bases, with 15 bases remaining between them. From germline, CDR1 is SQVTM and CDR2 ANQGSEA. The CDR3 sequence is 13 residues long. The DNA for the CDR3 is TGCAGCGTTAGCGGGACAGTAACTTACGAGCAGTACTTC. It codes for CSVSGTVTYEQYF.

V is TRBV5-1 and J is TRBJ2-5; D gene unclear. Germline loops: CDR1 SGHRS, CDR2 YFSETQ. There are 13 residues in the CDR3. V was cut by 0 bases and J by 7 bases, with 10 bases left in between. The CDR3 here is CASSLGGSGTQYF. CDR3 nucleotide sequence: TGCGCCAGCAGCTTGGGTGGGTCCGGGACCCAGTACTTC.

The chain joins TRBV7-2 to TRBJ2-6, with D possibly being TRBD2 (5 bases). V lost 5 bases and J lost 2, with 22 bases in between. The germline V gene has CDR1 SGHTA and CDR2 FQGNSA. The CDR3 is 19 amino acids. In nucleotides, the CDR3 is TGTGCCAGCAGCAACCGGGGTCTCGTCACCTGGGCTGGGGCCAACGTCCTGACTTTC. Its protein is CASSNRGLVTWAGANVLTF.

The rearrangement links TRBV10-3 to TRBJ2-1; 9 nucleotides match TRBD2. This CDR3 region has 18 residues. Germline-derived CDR1 and CDR2 are ENHRY and SYGVKD. Losses at the gene ends were 0 bases for V and 0 bases for J; bases not matched to a gene: 6. CDR3 nucleotide sequence: TGTGCCATCAGTGAGTCGGTAGCGGGGGTGGTCTCCTACAATGAGCAGTTCTTC. It codes for CAISESVAGVVSYNEQFF.

The gene calls are TRBV5-4 and TRBJ2-2, with D uncertain. The V gene lost 0 bases and the J gene lost 4 bases, with 4 bases spanning the gap. CDR3 length equals 13 residues. Germline CDR1 SGHNT, CDR2 YYREEE (reference sequence). CDR3 region: CASSLGGTGELFF. The CDR3 region has the DNA TGTGCCAGCAGCTTGGGGGGCACCGGGGAGCTGTTTTTT.

V usage is TRBV6-6 and J usage is TRBJ2-7, with TRBD1 matching over 9 bases. This CDR3 has 15 amino acids. Germline V gives CDR1 MNHNY, CDR2 SVGAGI (reference sequence). The V and J ends lost 4 bases and 4 bases, in that order; junction bases with no gene match: 8. CDR3 nucleotide sequence: TGTGCCAGCAGTTCCGCCGGGACAGGGATATACGAGCAGTACTTC. Translating it yields CASSSAGTGIYEQYF.

The chain employs TRBV6-6 and TRBJ2-7; D may be TRBD1 (6 bases). Deletions cut 8 bases from V and 3 bases from J, with 17 bases between. CDR1 is MNHNY and CDR2 is SVGAGI in the germline V gene (reference sequence). This CDR3 spans 14 amino acids. CDR3 residues: CASRSRGTHYEQYF. The CDR3 DNA is TGTGCCAGCCGGTCCAGGGGCACCCACTACGAGCAGTACTTC.